These 20 T cell receptor beta chains originate from one sample sequenced in a study of tumour-infiltrating T cells in Burkitt lymphoma. Measured with immunoSEQ multiplex PCR; TCRdb has only the in-frame clones, and not every one. Here the sample spans 6,000 to 8,500 clones, about 69% being singletons. Specimen: tumor tissue. Source of these receptors: a human donor with diffuse large B-cell lymphoma.

The chain combines TRBV25-1 with TRBJ2-2; a possible D gene is TRBD2 (7 bases). Per the germline V gene, CDR1 is MGHDK and CDR2 is SYGVNS. The CDR3 is made up of 15 amino acids. The V gene lost 2 bases and the J gene lost 7 bases, with 14 bases spanning the gap. The CDR3 reads CASSEPGGYSGELFF. The DNA for the CDR3 is TGTGCCAGCAGTGAACCGGGGGGCTATAGCGGGGAGCTGTTTTTT. Drawing the rest from reference TRBV25-1 and TRBJ2-2, the complete variable domain is EADIYQTPRYLVIGTGKKITLECSQTMGHDKMYWYQQDPGMELHLIHYSYGVNSTEKGDLSSESTVSRIRTEHFPLTLESARPSHTSQYLCASSEPGGYSGELFFGEGSRLTVL.

The chain employs TRBV11-1 and TRBJ1-6; no definite D call. The V gene lost 0 bases and the J gene lost 7 bases, with 4 bases spanning the gap. From germline, CDR1 is SGHAT and CDR2 FQDESV (reference sequence). This CDR3 region has 13 residues. The CDR3 DNA reads TGTGCCAGCAGCTTAGCTGCCAATTCACCCCTCCACTTT. Translation gives CASSLAANSPLHF.

This clone was seen once. This is likely a read error, given that the CDR3 carries no conserved phenylalanine or tryptophan at its end. No DNA is shown, since the ends of the CDR3 on it are uncertain; the CDR3 is the one TCRdb lists. This chain links TRBV2 with TRBJ1-4. The CDR3 has 12 amino acids, counting both end residues. Germline V CDR1 and CDR2: SNHLY, FYNNEI. The CDR3 loop is CASSEGSDGPSS.

The chain combines TRBV5-6 with TRBJ1-4; D remains unclear. Germline CDR1 reads SGHDT; CDR2 reads YYEEEE. This CDR3 has 13 residues. V was trimmed by 0 bases and J by 8 bases, leaving 8 bases between them. CDR3 bases: TGTGCCAGCAGCTTGGGCAAAGGAGAAAAACTGTTTTTT. This encodes CASSLGKGEKLFF.

With respect to this clone: Its ends do not fully match the called genes, so a read error is possible. For the CDR3, the DNA is TGTGCTAGCAGCTCCTCCCCCGAGATCCCCCATGAGCAGTTCTTC. This codes for CASSSSPEIPHEQFF. V and J are TRBV7-7 and TRBJ2-1; D remains ambiguous. The length of the CDR3 is 15 residues. Germline V lookup: CDR1 SSHAT, CDR2 FNYEAQ (reference sequence).

The chain uses TRBV4-3 and TRBJ2-7; 7 nucleotides match TRBD1. Looked up from germline, CDR1 is LGHNA and CDR2 is YSLEER. V lost 2 bases and J lost 3; bases outside the gene matches: 7. This CDR3 has 15 residues. CDR3 loop: CASSQSWDSFYEQYF. The CDR3 DNA follows: TGCGCCAGCAGCCAATCTTGGGACAGCTTCTACGAGCAGTACTTC.

This clone was observed a handful of times. This sequence joins TRBV18 and TRBJ2-7, with TRBD1 matching 7 bases. The germline CDR1 and CDR2 sequences are KGHSH and LQKENI. Trimming cost V 3 bases and J 6 bases; bases outside gene matches: 5. This CDR3 comprises 13 residues. The CDR3 is CASSPRTGTEQYF. The CDR3 nucleotides read TGTGCCAGCTCACCGAGGACAGGAACCGAGCAGTACTTC.

This chain links TRBV27 with TRBJ2-6, with D uncertain. Trimming stripped 1 base from V and 0 bases from J, with 4 bases between. The CDR3 runs to 15 residues. Germline loops: CDR1 MNHEY, CDR2 SMNVEV (reference sequence). CDR3 protein: CASSLLGSGANVLTF. The CDR3 DNA is TGTGCCAGCAGTTTATTGGGCTCTGGGGCCAACGTCCTGACTTTC.

The rearrangement uses TRBV18 and TRBJ1-1; D remains ambiguous. The CDR3 extends over 13 amino acids. V was clipped by 0 bases and J by 2 bases, with 4 bases between them. Germline-derived CDR1 and CDR2 are KGHSH and LQKENI. In nucleotides, the CDR3 is TGTGCCAGCTCACCACCTGGAAACACTGAAGCTTTCTTT. Its translation is CASSPPGNTEAFF.

This clone was recorded a few times. The V gene is TRBV2, the J gene TRBJ1-2; 7 nucleotides agree with TRBD1. V lost 9 bases and J lost 4; bases outside the gene matches: 2. The CDR3 runs 11 residues. The germline gives CDR1 SNHLY, CDR2 FYNNEI. This CDR3 reads CARDRTYGYTF. In nucleotides, the CDR3 is TGTGCCAGGGACAGGACCTATGGCTACACCTTC. The full variable domain, rest sourced from reference TRBV2 and TRBJ1-2, is EPEVTQTPSHQVTQMGQEVILRCVPISNHLYFYWYRQILGQKVEFLVSFYNNEISEKSEIFDDQFSVERPDGSNFTLKIRSTKLEDSAMYFCARDRTYGYTFGSGTRLTVV.

V usage is TRBV6-5 and J usage is TRBJ1-5; D gene uncertain. V lost 5 bases to trimming and J lost 5 bases, with 13 bases between them. The CDR3 spans 14 residues. CDR1 and CDR2 from the germline V gene are MNHEY and SVGAGI. CDR3 bases: TGTGCCAGCAGTCCACACCATGAGGATCAGCCCCAGCATTTT. It encodes CASSPHHEDQPQHF.

The chain employs TRBV7-8 and TRBJ2-3, with TRBD2 matching over 9 bases. Germline-derived CDR1 and CDR2 are SGHVS and FQNEAQ. The CDR3 covers 15 residues. The V and J ends lost 5 bases and 2 bases, in that order; junction bases with no gene match: 5. In nucleotides, the CDR3 is TGTGCCAGCAGCCCGACTAGCGGAGACACAGATACGCAGTATTTT. It translates to CASSPTSGDTDTQYF.

This clone was picked up one time. This chain joins TRBV6-6 and TRBJ2-7, with 7 bases lining up with TRBD1. Germline loops: CDR1 MNHNY, CDR2 SVGAGI (reference sequence). The CDR3 runs to 14 residues. V lost 0 bases to trimming and J lost 5 bases; unmatched junction nucleotides: 4. The CDR3 sequence is CASSYSTGDHEQYF. The CDR3 DNA follows: TGTGCCAGCAGTTACTCAACAGGGGACCACGAGCAGTACTTC.

The chain combines TRBV4-1 with TRBJ2-2, with a tentative D call TRBD1 (5 bases). The CDR3 runs 16 residues. In germline, CDR1 is MGHRA, CDR2 YSYEKL. Trimming removed 4 bases from V and 5 bases from J, with 17 bases in between. The CDR3 bases are TGCGCCAGCAGCCTCGTTCTTGGACACCTTACCGGGGAGCTGTTTTTT. This sequence encodes CASSLVLGHLTGELFF.

This clone was counted only a few times. The chain couples TRBV25-1 to TRBJ1-2, with TRBD1 matching 11 bases. After removal of 1 base from V and 8 bases from J, the junction contained 9 bases not matched to a gene. This CDR3 region has 16 residues. In germline, CDR1 is MGHDK, CDR2 SYGVNS. DNA of the CDR3: TGTGCCAGCAGTGAATCAGGGACAGGGGGGGCGCGCGGCTACACCTTC. Amino acids: CASSESGTGGARGYTF.

V usage is TRBV5-8 and J usage is TRBJ1-5, with D hard to call. Per germline, CDR1 SGHTS and CDR2 YDEGEE. The CDR3 length is 15 residues. V was pared by 5 bases and J by 3 bases, with 15 bases between. The CDR3 loop is CASREDEATNQPQHF. In DNA, the CDR3 is TGTGCCAGCAGAGAGGACGAGGCGACCAATCAGCCCCAGCATTTT.

The chain has TRBV11-2 and TRBJ1-2; 10 bases match TRBD1. The germline V gene encodes CDR1 SGHAT and CDR2 FQNNGV. V dropped 5 bases and J dropped 7; count of bases not matched to a gene: 10. The CDR3 has 15 amino acids. For the CDR3, the DNA is TGTGCCAGCAGCCCCCAGACAGGGGGCGCGGGTGGCTACACCTTC. Protein: CASSPQTGGAGGYTF.

The rearrangement links TRBV2 to TRBJ2-7; the match to TRBD1 covers 10 bases. The length of the CDR3 is 15 residues. V lost 5 bases, J lost 2 bases, and 6 bases stayed unmatched. Germline assignment: CDR1 SNHLY and CDR2 FYNNEI. CDR3 DNA sequence: TGTGCCAGCAGTCCCCACGACAGGGGGCCCTACGAGCAGTACTTC. The encoded protein is CASSPHDRGPYEQYF.

This chain uses TRBV5-4 with TRBJ1-1, with D possibly TRBD1 on 5 matching bases. CDR1 and CDR2 (germline): SGHNT, YYREEE (reference sequence). The CDR3 has 13 amino acids. V lost 2 bases to trimming and J lost 7 bases, with 12 bases between them. CDR3 sequence: CASSFRQRIEAFF. The DNA for the CDR3 is TGTGCCAGCAGCTTCCGACAGCGGATTGAAGCTTTCTTT. The variable domain in full, with the rest retrieved from reference TRBV5-4 and TRBJ1-1, is ETGVTQSPTHLIKTRGQQVTLRCSSQSGHNTVSWYQQALGQGPQFIFQYYREEENGRGNFPPRFSGLQFPNYSSELNVNALELDDSALYLCASSFRQRIEAFFGQGTRLTVV.

This clone was found once. At one boundary the junction diverges from the germline segment, which might be a read error. Other DNA sequences in this sample translate to the same CDR3. The chain links TRBV27 to TRBJ1-6; 8 bases line up with TRBD1. Germline V gene lookup returns CDR1 MNHEY and CDR2 SMNVEV (reference sequence). The CDR3 length is 15 residues. The CDR3 protein is CASSLLGTGTSPLHF. In nucleotides, the CDR3 is TGTGCCAGCAGTTTATTGGGGACAGGTACCTCACCTCTCCACTTT.